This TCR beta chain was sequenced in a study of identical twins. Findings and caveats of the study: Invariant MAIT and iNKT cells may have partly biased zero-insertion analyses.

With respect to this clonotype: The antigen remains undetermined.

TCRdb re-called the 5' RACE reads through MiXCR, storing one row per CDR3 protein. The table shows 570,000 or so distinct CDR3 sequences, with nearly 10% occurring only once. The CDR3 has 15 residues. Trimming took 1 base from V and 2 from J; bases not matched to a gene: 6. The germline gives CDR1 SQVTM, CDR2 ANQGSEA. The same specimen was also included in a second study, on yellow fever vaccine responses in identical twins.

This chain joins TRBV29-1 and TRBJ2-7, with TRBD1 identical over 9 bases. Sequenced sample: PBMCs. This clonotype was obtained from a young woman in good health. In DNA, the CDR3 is TGCAGCGTTGAAGGTGGACAGGGGTCACCCTACGAGCAGTACTTC. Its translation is CSVEGGQGSPYEQYF.